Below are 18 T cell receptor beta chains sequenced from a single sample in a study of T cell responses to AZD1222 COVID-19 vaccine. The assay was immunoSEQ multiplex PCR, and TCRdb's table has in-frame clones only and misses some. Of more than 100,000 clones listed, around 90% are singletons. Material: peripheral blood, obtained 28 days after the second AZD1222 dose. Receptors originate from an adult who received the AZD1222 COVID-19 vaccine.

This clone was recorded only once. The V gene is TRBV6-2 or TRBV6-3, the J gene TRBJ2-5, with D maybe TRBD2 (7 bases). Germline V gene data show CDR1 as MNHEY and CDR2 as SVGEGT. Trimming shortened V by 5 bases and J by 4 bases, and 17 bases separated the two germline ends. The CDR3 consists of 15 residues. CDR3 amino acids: CASSPLGGGGETQYF. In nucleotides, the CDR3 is TGTGCCAGCAGTCCCCTGGGGGGGGGCGGAGAGACCCAGTACTTC.

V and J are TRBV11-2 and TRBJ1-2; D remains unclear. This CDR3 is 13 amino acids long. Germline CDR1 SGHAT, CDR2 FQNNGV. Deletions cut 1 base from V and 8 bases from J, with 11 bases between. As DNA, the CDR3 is TGTGCCAGCAGCTTAGTCGTCCAAGGGGGCTACACCTTC. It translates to CASSLVVQGGYTF.

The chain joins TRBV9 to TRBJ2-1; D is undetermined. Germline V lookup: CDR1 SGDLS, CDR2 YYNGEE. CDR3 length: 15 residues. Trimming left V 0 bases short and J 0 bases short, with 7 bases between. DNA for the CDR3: TGTGCCAGCAGCGTAGGCGGTGACTCCTACAATGAGCAGTTCTTC. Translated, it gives CASSVGGDSYNEQFF.

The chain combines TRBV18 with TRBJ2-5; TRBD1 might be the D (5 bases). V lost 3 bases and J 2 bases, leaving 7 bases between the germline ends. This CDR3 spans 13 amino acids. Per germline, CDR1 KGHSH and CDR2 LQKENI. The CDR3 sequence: CASSPTEQETQYF. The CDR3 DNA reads TGTGCCAGCTCACCGACAGAACAAGAGACCCAGTACTTC.

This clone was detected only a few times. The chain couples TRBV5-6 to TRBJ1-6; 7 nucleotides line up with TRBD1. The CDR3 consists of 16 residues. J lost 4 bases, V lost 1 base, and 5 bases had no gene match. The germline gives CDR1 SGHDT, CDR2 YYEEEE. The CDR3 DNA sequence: TGTGCCAGCAGCTTGAGGACAGGCCGTTATAATTCACCCCTCCACTTT. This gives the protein CASSLRTGRYNSPLHF.

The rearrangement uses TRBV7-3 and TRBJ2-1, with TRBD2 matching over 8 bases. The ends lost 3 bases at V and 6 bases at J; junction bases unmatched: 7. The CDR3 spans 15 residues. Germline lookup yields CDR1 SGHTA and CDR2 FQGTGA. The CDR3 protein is CASSFGRGASNEQFF. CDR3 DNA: TGTGCCAGCAGCTTTGGGCGGGGGGCATCCAATGAGCAGTTCTTC.

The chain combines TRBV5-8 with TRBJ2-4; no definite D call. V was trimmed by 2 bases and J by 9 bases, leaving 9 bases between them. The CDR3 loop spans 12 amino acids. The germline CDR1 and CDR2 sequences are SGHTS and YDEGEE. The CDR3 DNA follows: TGTGCCAGCAGCTTTAAAGGGCGCATTCAGTACTTC. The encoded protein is CASSFKGRIQYF.

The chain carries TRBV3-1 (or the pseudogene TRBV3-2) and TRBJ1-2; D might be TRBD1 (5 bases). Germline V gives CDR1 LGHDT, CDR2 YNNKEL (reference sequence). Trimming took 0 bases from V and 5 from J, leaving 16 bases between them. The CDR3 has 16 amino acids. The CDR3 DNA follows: TGTGCCAGCAGCCAAGAATGGGCCAGGGCCGGGTATGGCTACACCTTC. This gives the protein CASSQEWARAGYGYTF.

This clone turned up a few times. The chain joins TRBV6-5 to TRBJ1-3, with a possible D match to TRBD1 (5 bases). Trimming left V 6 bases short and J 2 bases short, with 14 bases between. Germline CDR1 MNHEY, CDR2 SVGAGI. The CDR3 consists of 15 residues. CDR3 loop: CASSLQALAGNTIYF. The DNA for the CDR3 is TGTGCCAGCAGCCTACAGGCCCTTGCTGGAAACACCATATATTTT.

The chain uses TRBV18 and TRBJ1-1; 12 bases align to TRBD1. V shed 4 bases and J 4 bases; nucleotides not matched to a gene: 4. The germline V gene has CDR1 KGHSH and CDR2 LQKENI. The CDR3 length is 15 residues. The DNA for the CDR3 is TGTGCCAGCTCACAGGGACAGGGGGCGATCACTGAAGCTTTCTTT. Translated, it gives CASSQGQGAITEAFF.

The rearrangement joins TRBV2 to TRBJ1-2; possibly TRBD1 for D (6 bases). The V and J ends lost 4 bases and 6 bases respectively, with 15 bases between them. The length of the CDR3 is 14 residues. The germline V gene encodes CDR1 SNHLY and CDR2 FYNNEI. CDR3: CASSVRQGHNGYTF. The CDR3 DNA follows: TGTGCCAGCAGTGTCCGCCAGGGGCACAATGGCTACACCTTC.

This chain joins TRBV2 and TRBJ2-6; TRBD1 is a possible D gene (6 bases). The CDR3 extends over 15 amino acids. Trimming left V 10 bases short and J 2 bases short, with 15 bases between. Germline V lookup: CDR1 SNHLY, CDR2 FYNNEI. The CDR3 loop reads CANHRVGTGANVLTF. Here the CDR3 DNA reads TGTGCCAACCACAGGGTAGGAACTGGGGCCAACGTCCTGACTTTC.

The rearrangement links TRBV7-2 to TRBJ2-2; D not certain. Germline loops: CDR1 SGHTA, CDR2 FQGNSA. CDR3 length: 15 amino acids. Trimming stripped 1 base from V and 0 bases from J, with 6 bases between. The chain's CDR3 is CASSLDSANTGELFF. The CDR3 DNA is TGTGCCAGCAGCTTAGACTCAGCGAACACCGGGGAGCTGTTTTTT.

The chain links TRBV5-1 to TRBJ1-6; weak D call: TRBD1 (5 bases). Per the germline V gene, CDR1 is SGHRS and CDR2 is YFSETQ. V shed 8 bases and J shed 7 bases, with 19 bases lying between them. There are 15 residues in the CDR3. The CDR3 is CASRAAGLGNSPLHF. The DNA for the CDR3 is TGCGCCAGTCGCGCAGCAGGGTTGGGGAATTCACCCCTCCACTTT.

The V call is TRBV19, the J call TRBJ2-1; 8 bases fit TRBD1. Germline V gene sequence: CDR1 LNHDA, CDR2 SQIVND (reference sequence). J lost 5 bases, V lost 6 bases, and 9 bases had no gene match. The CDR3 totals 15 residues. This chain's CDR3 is CASSRPRTGNNEQFF. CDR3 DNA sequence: TGTGCCAGTAGCCGTCCCCGGACAGGGAACAATGAGCAGTTCTTC.

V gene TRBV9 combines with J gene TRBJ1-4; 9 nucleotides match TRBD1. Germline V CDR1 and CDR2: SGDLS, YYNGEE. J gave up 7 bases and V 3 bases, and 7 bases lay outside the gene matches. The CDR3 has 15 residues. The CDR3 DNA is TGTGCCAGCAGCGAGGGACAGGGAAGGAGTGAAAAACTGTTTTTT. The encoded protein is CASSEGQGRSEKLFF.

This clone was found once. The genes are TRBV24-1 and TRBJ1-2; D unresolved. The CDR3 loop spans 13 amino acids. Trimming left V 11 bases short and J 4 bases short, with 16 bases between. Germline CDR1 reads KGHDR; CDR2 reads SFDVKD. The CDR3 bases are TGTGCCATCTCGAAGCCCGGGATCTATGGCTACACCTTC. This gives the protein CAISKPGIYGYTF.

The CDR3 loop reads CASSDRSPNQPQHF. Written as DNA, the CDR3 is TGCGCCAGCAGTGACCGGAGTCCGAATCAGCCCCAGCATTTT. The V gene is TRBV10-2, the J gene TRBJ1-5; the D is unclear. CDR1 and CDR2 from the germline V gene are WSHSY and SAAADI. With 3 bases removed from V and 4 bases from J, the gap between germline ends came to 10 bases. CDR3 length: 14 amino acids.